These T cell receptor beta chains were read from a single sample in a study of blood T cell repertoires in COVID-19. TCRdb's table, derived via immunoSEQ multiplex PCR, lists solely in-frame clones and lacks some. The table shows about 170,000 clones, with 82% occurring only once. The sequenced sample consisted of peripheral blood. These receptors were collected from a woman over 75 with active or convalescent COVID-19. Each CDR3 is given with its conserved first and last residue. Fields, in order: D gene, CDR3 length, V gene, J gene, clone size, CDR3 DNA, CDR3 protein. The D gene is left open where the match is weak. Clone size appears in some rows only: once, few, many, or a class for an expanded clone.

d_gene: TRBD2
len: 18
v_gene: TRBV9
j_gene: TRBJ2-7
abundance: -
CDR3nt: TGTGCCAGCAGCGTAGAAGCGGGAGGGCCTTTGCAGCCCTACGAGCAGTACTTC
CDR3aa: CASSVEAGGPLQPYEQYF

d_gene: -
len: 16
v_gene: TRBV6-1
j_gene: TRBJ1-1
abundance: few
CDR3nt: TGTGCCAGCAGTGACGCTCGGGGGGTCAAGAACACTGAAGCTTTCTTT
CDR3aa: CASSDARGVKNTEAFF

d_gene: -
len: 14
v_gene: TRBV11-3
j_gene: TRBJ1-2
abundance: -
CDR3nt: TGTGCCAGGTTCGGTACGGTCTCTAGCTATGGCTACACCTTC
CDR3aa: CARFGTVSSYGYTF

d_gene: TRBD1
len: 14
v_gene: TRBV7-6
j_gene: TRBJ1-4
abundance: -
CDR3nt: TGTGCCAGCAGCTCGGGACAGCCAAATGAAAAACTGTTTTTT
CDR3aa: CASSSGQPNEKLFF

d_gene: TRBD2
len: 17
v_gene: TRBV5-4
j_gene: TRBJ2-1
abundance: -
CDR3nt: TGTGCCAGCAGCCCCGCCCTAGCGGGGCAGACCTACAATGAGCAGTTCTTC
CDR3aa: CASSPALAGQTYNEQFF

d_gene: TRBD2
len: 18
v_gene: TRBV9
j_gene: TRBJ2-1
abundance: -
CDR3nt: TGTGCCAGCAGCGTAGATCCTAGCGGGAGGCCTTCCTACAATGAGCAGTTCTTC
CDR3aa: CASSVDPSGRPSYNEQFF

d_gene: -
len: 11
v_gene: TRBV5-8
j_gene: TRBJ1-6
abundance: -
CDR3nt: TGTGCCAGCACCCCAAATTCACCCCTCCACTTT
CDR3aa: CASTPNSPLHF

d_gene: -
len: 11
v_gene: TRBV7-9
j_gene: TRBJ2-7
abundance: -
CDR3nt: TGTGCCAGCAGCTTTACCGGCGGGCAGTACTTC
CDR3aa: CASSFTGGQYF

d_gene: -
len: 14
v_gene: TRBV5-5
j_gene: TRBJ2-7
abundance: -
CDR3nt: TGTGCCAGCAGCTTGGTAGGTAGCGGTTACGAGCAGTACTTC
CDR3aa: CASSLVGSGYEQYF

d_gene: TRBD1
len: 15
v_gene: TRBV6-5
j_gene: TRBJ1-5
abundance: -
CDR3nt: TGTGCCAGCAGTTACGACAACAGGGGGTTTCAGCCCCAGCATTTT
CDR3aa: CASSYDNRGFQPQHF

d_gene: TRBD1
len: 17
v_gene: TRBV18
j_gene: TRBJ2-1
abundance: once
CDR3nt: TGTGCCAGCTCACTCTTAAGAGCCGGGACAGGGTACAATGAGCAGTTCTTC
CDR3aa: CASSLLRAGTGYNEQFF

d_gene: -
len: 12
v_gene: TRBV3-1/TRBV3-2
j_gene: TRBJ2-7
abundance: -
CDR3nt: TGTGCCAGCAGCCAAGTTGGCGGCGAGCAGTACTTC
CDR3aa: CASSQVGGEQYF

d_gene: -
len: 16
v_gene: TRBV5-1
j_gene: TRBJ1-3
abundance: -
CDR3nt: TGCGCCAGCAGCTTGCGGGGGGGCGAAGGAGGAAACACCATATATTTT
CDR3aa: CASSLRGGEGGNTIYF

d_gene: TRBD1
len: 14
v_gene: TRBV5-4
j_gene: TRBJ1-4
abundance: -
CDR3nt: TGTGCCAGCAGCCACCGGGACAGACCTGAAAAACTGTTTTTT
CDR3aa: CASSHRDRPEKLFF

d_gene: -
len: 15
v_gene: TRBV5-1
j_gene: TRBJ2-7
abundance: -
CDR3nt: TGCGCCAGCAGCTTGTCCCCACAGCCAACCTACGAGCAGTACTTC
CDR3aa: CASSLSPQPTYEQYF

d_gene: TRBD1
len: 13
v_gene: TRBV12-3/TRBV12-4
j_gene: TRBJ2-2
abundance: -
CDR3nt: TGTGCCAGCAGTTTGGGTCAGGGGGTGGAGCTGTTTTTT
CDR3aa: CASSLGQGVELFF

d_gene: -
len: 13
v_gene: TRBV6-4
j_gene: TRBJ1-1
abundance: -
CDR3nt: TGTGCCAGCAGTGAGGAGGTGAACACTGAAGCTTTCTTT
CDR3aa: CASSEEVNTEAFF

d_gene: TRBD2
len: 18
v_gene: TRBV7-9
j_gene: TRBJ2-5
abundance: few
CDR3nt: TGTGCCAGCAGGGCCACTAGCGGGAGGTTGGGGACCCAAGAGACCCAGTACTTC
CDR3aa: CASRATSGRLGTQETQYF

d_gene: -
len: 12
v_gene: TRBV15
j_gene: TRBJ2-3
abundance: -
CDR3nt: TGTGCCACCGGGCTGAACACAGATACGCAGTATTTT
CDR3aa: CATGLNTDTQYF

d_gene: -
len: 13
v_gene: TRBV5-1
j_gene: TRBJ1-5
abundance: once
CDR3nt: TGCGCCAGCAGCCAGGGGCGAGGGGAGCCCCAGCATTTT
CDR3aa: CASSQGRGEPQHF

d_gene: -
len: 13
v_gene: TRBV3-1/TRBV3-2
j_gene: TRBJ2-1
abundance: -
CDR3nt: TGTGCCAGCAGCCAAGGTGAGCGGAATGAGCAGTTCTTC
CDR3aa: CASSQGERNEQFF

d_gene: -
len: 12
v_gene: TRBV6-5
j_gene: TRBJ1-2
abundance: -
CDR3nt: TGTGCCAGCAGTTACTCCGGCTATGGCTACACCTTC
CDR3aa: CASSYSGYGYTF

d_gene: TRBD1
len: 16
v_gene: TRBV2
j_gene: TRBJ2-5
abundance: -
CDR3nt: TGTGCCAGCAGTGAAACCCAGGGGACAGGGCAAGAGACCCAGTACTTC
CDR3aa: CASSETQGTGQETQYF

d_gene: -
len: 14
v_gene: TRBV5-1
j_gene: TRBJ2-2
abundance: -
CDR3nt: TGCGCCAGCAGGGCCGGGGGAAACACCGGGGAGCTGTTTTTT
CDR3aa: CASRAGGNTGELFF

d_gene: TRBD2
len: 16
v_gene: TRBV27
j_gene: TRBJ2-1
abundance: -
CDR3nt: TGTGCCAGCAGTTTGGCGGCGGGAGGGGCCCACAATGAGCAGTTCTTC
CDR3aa: CASSLAAGGAHNEQFF

d_gene: TRBD1
len: 15
v_gene: TRBV7-8
j_gene: TRBJ2-1
abundance: -
CDR3nt: TGTGCCAGCAGCTTAGTCGGGACAGGGGGCTATGAGCAGTTCTTC
CDR3aa: CASSLVGTGGYEQFF

d_gene: TRBD1
len: 15
v_gene: TRBV5-6
j_gene: TRBJ1-6
abundance: -
CDR3nt: TGTGCCAGCAGCAAAGGACAGGGGAAGAATTCACCCCTCCACTTT
CDR3aa: CASSKGQGKNSPLHF

d_gene: -
len: 15
v_gene: TRBV5-1
j_gene: TRBJ2-6
abundance: -
CDR3nt: TGCGCCAGCAGCTCCGGAGGCTCTGGGGCCAACGTCCTGACTTTC
CDR3aa: CASSSGGSGANVLTF

d_gene: TRBD2
len: 12
v_gene: TRBV7-3
j_gene: TRBJ2-3
abundance: -
CDR3nt: TGTGCCAGCAGCCCGGGGGGTGATACGCAGTATTTT
CDR3aa: CASSPGGDTQYF

d_gene: -
len: 12
v_gene: TRBV6-5
j_gene: TRBJ1-1
abundance: -
CDR3nt: TGTGCCATCTACCAAGGGGGCACTGAAGCTTTCTTT
CDR3aa: CAIYQGGTEAFF

d_gene: -
len: 15
v_gene: TRBV6-5
j_gene: TRBJ2-6
abundance: -
CDR3nt: TGTGCCAGCAGTTCTACAGGGTCTGGGGCCAACGTCCTGACTTTC
CDR3aa: CASSSTGSGANVLTF

d_gene: -
len: 12
v_gene: TRBV30
j_gene: TRBJ2-1
abundance: -
CDR3nt: TGTGCCTGCCGGCGGCAGTACAATGAGCAGTTCTTC
CDR3aa: CACRRQYNEQFF

d_gene: -
len: 18
v_gene: TRBV11-2
j_gene: TRBJ2-7
abundance: -
CDR3nt: TGTGCCAGCAGCTTAGGGACCTTAACGGGGAGAAGGCCCTACGAGCAGTACTTC
CDR3aa: CASSLGTLTGRRPYEQYF

d_gene: TRBD1
len: 17
v_gene: TRBV10-3
j_gene: TRBJ2-2
abundance: -
CDR3nt: TGTGCCATCAGTGAGTCCGACAGGGGGCGCAACACCGGGGAGCTGTTTTTT
CDR3aa: CAISESDRGRNTGELFF

d_gene: -
len: 15
v_gene: TRBV7-8
j_gene: TRBJ1-5
abundance: -
CDR3nt: TGTGCCAGCAGCCCAGGCCAGGGGCGTGAACAGCCCCAGCATTTT
CDR3aa: CASSPGQGREQPQHF

d_gene: -
len: 18
v_gene: TRBV15
j_gene: TRBJ2-2
abundance: -
CDR3nt: TGTGCCACCAGCAGTCCTCGGGGGCGGACAGGGAACACCGGGGAGCTGTTTTTT
CDR3aa: CATSSPRGRTGNTGELFF

d_gene: -
len: 16
v_gene: TRBV19
j_gene: TRBJ1-3
abundance: -
CDR3nt: TGTGCCAGTAGTCGAAGTCGGGTTCCATCTGGAAACACCATATATTTT
CDR3aa: CASSRSRVPSGNTIYF

d_gene: TRBD1
len: 16
v_gene: TRBV19
j_gene: TRBJ2-2
abundance: -
CDR3nt: TGTGCCAGTAGTACCTCAGGGGGTAGCGACACCGGGGAGCTGTTTTTT
CDR3aa: CASSTSGGSDTGELFF

d_gene: TRBD2
len: 17
v_gene: TRBV28
j_gene: TRBJ2-1
abundance: once
CDR3nt: TGTGCCAGCAGTTTAGTACGAACAGCGGGAGTTGGCAATGAGCAGTTCTTC
CDR3aa: CASSLVRTAGVGNEQFF

d_gene: TRBD1
len: 13
v_gene: TRBV19
j_gene: TRBJ1-1
abundance: -
CDR3nt: TGTGCCAGTAGTCACAGGGGGGACGCTGAAGCTTTCTTT
CDR3aa: CASSHRGDAEAFF